This passage covers 14 T cell receptor beta chains from one sample sequenced in a study of blood T cell repertoires in COVID-19. The repertoire was sequenced with immunoSEQ multiplex PCR; TCRdb's copy has only in-frame clones and lacks some. The table lists 200,000 to 250,000 clones, 80% to 90% of them singletons. Specimen: peripheral blood. These receptors all come from a man in his late teens or twenties with active or convalescent COVID-19.

This chain connects TRBV5-1 to TRBJ2-7, with TRBD1 matching over 9 bases. CDR3 size: 14 residues. The ends lost 6 bases at V and 5 bases at J; junction bases unmatched: 9. Germline V gene data show CDR1 as SGHRS and CDR2 as YFSETQ. CDR3 region: CASKTNTGGNEQYF. The CDR3 DNA reads TGCGCCAGCAAAACCAACACAGGGGGCAACGAGCAGTACTTC.

The chain joins TRBV5-1 to TRBJ2-7; 11 bases align to TRBD1. The ends lost 4 bases at V and 7 bases at J; junction bases unmatched: 7. The germline CDR1 and CDR2 sequences are SGHRS and YFSETQ. The CDR3 runs to 14 residues. CDR3 coding DNA: TGCGCCAGCAGCGGAAACCGGGACAGGGGGGAGCAGTACTTC. Translated, it gives CASSGNRDRGEQYF.

This chain joins TRBV28 and TRBJ1-2; D gene ambiguous. Per the germline V gene, CDR1 is MDHEN and CDR2 is SYDVKM. Deletions cut 6 bases from V and 8 bases from J, with 19 bases between. CDR3 length: 14 amino acids. The CDR3 sequence: CASSSSQRVGGYTF. The CDR3 nucleotides read TGTGCCAGCAGCTCATCCCAGCGGGTTGGGGGCTACACCTTC.

J is TRBJ2-3 and V is TRBV6-1; the match to TRBD2 covers 15 bases. Germline CDR1 reads MNHNS; CDR2 reads SASEGT. The ends lost 4 bases at V and 5 bases at J; junction bases unmatched: 4. CDR3 size: 16 residues. CDR3 DNA: TGTGCCAGCAGTGCGGGACTAGCGGGAGGTGAAGATACGCAGTATTTT. As protein: CASSAGLAGGEDTQYF.

The V gene is TRBV5-1, the J gene TRBJ2-7; 8 nucleotides agree with TRBD1. With 4 bases clipped from V and 1 base from J, the junction kept 7 bases outside the gene matches. Germline V lookup: CDR1 SGHRS, CDR2 YFSETQ. The CDR3 is 15 amino acids. The CDR3 here is CASSTGQGMSYEQYF. The CDR3 DNA reads TGCGCCAGCAGCACCGGACAGGGTATGTCCTACGAGCAGTACTTC.

The J gene is TRBJ2-3, the V gene TRBV25-1; maybe TRBD1 (5 bases). V lost 7 bases, J lost 4 bases, and 9 bases lay in between. Germline V gene lookup returns CDR1 MGHDK and CDR2 SYGVNS. The CDR3 has 12 amino acids. CDR3 residues: CASTRDADTQYF. In DNA form, the CDR3 reads TGTGCCAGCACCAGGGATGCAGATACGCAGTATTTT.

This clone appeared once. The chain links TRBV10-3 to TRBJ2-1; 12 nucleotides match TRBD2. The CDR3 runs 14 residues. CDR1 is ENHRY and CDR2 is SYGVKD in the germline V gene. With V trimmed by 8 bases and J by 4 bases, 3 bases remained unmatched. The CDR3 nucleotides are TGTGCCATCGGAGGGACTAGCGGGTACAATGAGCAGTTCTTC. The encoded protein is CAIGGTSGYNEQFF.

The V and J genes are TRBV6-5 and TRBJ1-2, with D uncertain. The CDR3 covers 16 residues. The V gene lost 3 bases and the J gene lost 4 bases, with 18 bases spanning the gap. In germline, CDR1 is MNHEY, CDR2 SVGAGI. CDR3 DNA sequence: TGTGCCAGCAGTTATCTTTCAGGCTCGCCCATCTATGGCTACACCTTC. It yields the protein CASSYLSGSPIYGYTF.

Regarding this clone: Given a much more abundant clone one base away, this may be a read error. At the DNA level, this CDR3 is encoded by other sequences in the same sample as well. The rearrangement uses TRBV12-1 and TRBJ1-2; the table names TRBD1, a call not compared with the DNA. TRBV12-1 has pseudogene status. The CDR3 sequence is 15 residues long. This chain's CDR3 is CASSPGGRSNYGYTF. The CDR3 DNA reads TGTGCCAGCAGCCCAGGGGGGAGGTCCAACTATGGCTACACCTTC.

The CDR3 reads CASSLRTGAYYGYTF. The CDR3 DNA reads as TGTGCCAGCAGCTTGCGGACAGGGGCTTACTATGGCTACACCTTC. The V gene is TRBV7-8, the J gene TRBJ1-2; 9 bases are a match to TRBD1. The CDR3 runs 15 residues. CDR1 is SGHVS and CDR2 is FQNEAQ in the germline V gene. The V gene end was trimmed by 3 bases and the J gene end by 3 bases; junction bases not matched to a gene: 5.

The CDR3 region has the DNA TGTGCCAGCAGCCCGGGACTAGCGGGAGGGCCGCGCTGGGCCGGGGAGCTGTTTTTT. Translated, it gives CASSPGLAGGPRWAGELFF. The chain links TRBV14 to TRBJ2-2; 16 positions match TRBD2. The V gene's germline CDR1 is SGHDN and CDR2 FVKESK. The CDR3 runs to 19 residues. J was trimmed by 6 bases and V by 4 bases; bases with no gene match: 11.

The chain carries TRBV30 and TRBJ2-2; 9 nucleotides agree with TRBD1. CDR1 and CDR2 from the germline V gene are GTSNPN and SVGIG (reference sequence). V shed 8 bases, J shed 6 bases, and the junction held 16 bases outside the gene matches. The CDR3 contains 16 residues. The CDR3 nucleotides are TGTGCCCGCCGGGACAGGGATTTTTTGTCAGCCGGGGAGCTGTTTTTT. Translated, it gives CARRDRDFLSAGELFF.

J is TRBJ1-2 and V is TRBV11-2; 7 bases map to TRBD1. Germline trimming cut 3 bases from V and 9 bases from J; bases unmatched to any gene: 4. Germline V gene lookup returns CDR1 SGHAT and CDR2 FQNNGV. The CDR3 extends over 12 amino acids. The CDR3 spells CASSLMGQSYTF. As DNA, the CDR3 is TGTGCCAGCAGCTTGATGGGACAGAGCTACACCTTC. Complete variable domain (other parts from reference TRBV11-2 and TRBJ1-2): EAGVAQSPRYKIIEKRQSVAFWCNPISGHATLYWYQQILGQGPKLLIQFQNNGVVDDSQLPKDRFSAERLKGVDSTLKIQPAKLEDSAVYLCASSLMGQSYTFGSGTRLTVV.

V gene TRBV7-8 combines with J gene TRBJ2-2; TRBD2 agrees at 9 bases. Germline CDR1 and CDR2: SGHVS and FQNEAQ. The CDR3 loop spans 15 amino acids. The V gene end was trimmed by 3 bases and the J gene end by 3 bases; junction bases not matched to a gene: 2. In DNA form, the CDR3 reads TGTGCCAGCAGCTTTAGCGGGGGCGACACCGGGGAGCTGTTTTTT. Protein: CASSFSGGDTGELFF.